This TCR beta chain was recorded in a study of T cells in Graves' hyperthyroidism and ophthalmopathy. Overall study results and limits: Stable hyperthyroidism was separated from ophthalmopathy by a model based on 13 V-J features.

Germline lookup yields CDR1 MRHNA and CDR2 SNTAGT. The CDR3 loop spans 16 amino acids. V lost 9 bases, J lost 0 bases, and 18 bases lay in between. As to this clonotype: The antigen is undetermined.

TCR beta CDR3 regions were amplified from RNA transcripts. A set of HTBI primers served as the primers for a first-round RT-PCR of the TCR CDR3. Using its own MiXCR run on the multiplex PCR reads, TCRdb lists one record per CDR3 protein. In the table there are roughly 750,000 distinct CDR3 sequences, 16% of which are singletons. Sequencing used blood. This chain connects TRBV6-4 to TRBJ1-5; D ambiguous. This receptor was taken from a man in his late teens or twenties with Graves' hyperthyroidism. The CDR3 region is CARPGGRVNSNQPQHF. CDR3 DNA: TGTGCCAGGCCAGGAGGGAGAGTCAATAGCAATCAGCCCCAGCATTTT.